This TCR beta chain emerged from a study of blood T cell repertoires in COVID-19. Study at large: COVID-19 samples from acute and convalescent phases originated in the United States, Italy and Spain. Sources were T cells, B-cell-depleted T cells, or PBMCs; the material itself was cDNA or gDNA.

Study processing details: Reference gene primers were amplified, and this amplification served to estimate nucleated cell counts. Measured with immunoSEQ multiplex PCR; TCRdb has only the in-frame clones, and not every one. From that table come the V and J calls and clone size; the DNA was used to work out D and trimming. The sample lists about 130,000 clones, around 86% seen once, with 9.7% in the top ten. Germline-derived CDR1 and CDR2 are SGHTA and FQGNSA. V lost 1 base and J lost 4; bases outside the gene matches: 1. The CDR3 sequence is 15 residues long. This rearrangement joins TRBV7-2 to TRBJ2-1, with TRBD2 matching over 10 bases. The origin of this receptor is a man aged 35 to 55 with active or convalescent COVID-19. The specimen was peripheral blood. In DNA, the CDR3 is TGTGCCAGCAGCTTAGATAGCGGGGGGTACAATGAGCAGTTCTTC. Its protein is CASSLDSGGYNEQFF.